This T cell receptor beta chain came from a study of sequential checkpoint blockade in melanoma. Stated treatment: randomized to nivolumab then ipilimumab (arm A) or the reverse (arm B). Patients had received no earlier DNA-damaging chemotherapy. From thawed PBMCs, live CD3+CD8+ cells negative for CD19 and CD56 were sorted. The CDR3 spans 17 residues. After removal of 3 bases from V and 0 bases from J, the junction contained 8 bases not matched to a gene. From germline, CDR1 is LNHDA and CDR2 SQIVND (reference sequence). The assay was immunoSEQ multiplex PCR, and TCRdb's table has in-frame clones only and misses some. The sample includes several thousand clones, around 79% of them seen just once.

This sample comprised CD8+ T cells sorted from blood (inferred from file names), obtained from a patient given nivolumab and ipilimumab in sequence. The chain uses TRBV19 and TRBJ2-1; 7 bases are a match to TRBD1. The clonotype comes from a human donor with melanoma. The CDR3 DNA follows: TGTGCCAGTAGTATCGTTCCGGGACAGTACTCCTACAATGAGCAGTTCTTC. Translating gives CASSIVPGQYSYNEQFF.